This TCR beta chain was sequenced for a study of blood T cells in healthy people across ages (dated by TCRdb to 2015 to 2017). About the investigation overall: In model experiments, template switching captured about one uniquely barcoded TCR beta cDNA molecule for every two T cells. To track age-related changes in TCR beta repertoire diversity, the study relied on deep sequencing normalized with unique cDNA molecular identifiers. Four age groups were formed from the donors: young (average around 15 years), middle-aged (approximately 40), aged (62) and long-lived (approximately 78). Donors of different ages were randomly distributed across sequencing lanes to avoid experimental bias. The study analyzed two additional independent replicas of 1 million unique cDNA reads from the same blood draw for two donors, one aged 18 to 30 and one aged 80 or older.

The investigation overall reported the following: Bulk unsorted PBMC profiling prevented conclusive comparison of naive and antigen-experienced compartments. Compared with the aged group, the long-lived group had more naive CD4+ T cells, fewer expanded clones and increased TCR diversity, suggesting age selection. Observed TCR beta diversity correlated strongly with the percentage of naive T cells measured by flow cytometry. Because the CMV infection status of the donors was unknown, age-related changes in expanded clonotypes may potentially have been confounded. As age increased, observed TCR beta diversity per million T cells dropped in a roughly linear way, and a significant reduction was already evident by age around 41. Estimates of total diversity based on one million sequenced T cells were considered lower bounds and underestimates.

With regard to this clonotype: Its binding antigen is unknown. Base qualities are missing; no much larger clone stands one base away.

Systemically healthy Caucasian individuals from Russia, 35 to 40 in total and aged roughly 6 to 100 years, were included as donors. Each donor gave 8 to 10 milliliters of peripheral blood, drawn into EDTA-treated Vacutainer tubes. PBMCs were isolated by Ficoll-Paque density-gradient centrifugation, with at least 6 million obtained per sample. Trizol reagent was used to extract total RNA from PBMCs, with at least 6 micrograms per sample. For every donor, an aliquot of PBMCs went through flow cytometry to measure the percentages of naive CD45RAhigh/CD27high T cells. Counted from cysteine to phenylalanine, this CDR3 has 15 amino acids. Left in the record is the CDR3 DNA by itself, 45 bases read in frame from the first base. Receptors were amplified or captured by 5' RACE. Sequencing was performed on an Illumina HiSeq 2500. The second PCR ran for about 6 to 11 cycles and used a J-beta primer mix along with a sample-barcoded 5' primer. Each TCR beta cDNA molecule received a unique molecular identifier from a template-switch 5' adaptor carrying 12 random nucleotides. Each sample yielded at least 2.5 million CDR3-containing paired-end reads. First-strand cDNA was synthesized from all RNA with the Mint cDNA synthesis kit, primed by a TRBC-specific oligonucleotide. Following uracil-DNA glycosylase treatment, a first 18-cycle PCR with universal primers M1SS and BC2_uni_R was performed on all cDNA. Processing in the source paper ran as follows. Normalization of each sample was performed by random selection of 1 million high-quality reads, each carrying a distinct molecular identifier. Instead of being binned into consensus sequences, reads with shared molecular identifiers were discarded. CDR3 identification, clonotype clustering and error correction used MiTCR with a Q25 quality threshold and the strictest error-elimination algorithm. A nonparametric unseen species model with Euler transformation was used to estimate lower-bound total TCR beta diversity. The public reads were run again by TCRdb, first through fastp at Q25 and then through MiXCR, and only productive beta chains were kept. Here each entry gathers all rows of one CDR3 protein and keeps the most common genes and DNA. TCRdb's processing, not the study's, gives the V and J calls here. Here the sample has roughly 640,000 distinct CDR3 sequences; around 31% occur a single time. The biggest ten clones account for around 16% of the sample.

This receptor chain uses TRBV21-1 and TRBJ1-5; no check of the table's D call, TRBD1, against the DNA was made. TRBV21-1 is classified as a pseudogene. This sequence was found in a woman older than 75 in good health. Input material: blood. The bases read TGTGCCAGCAGCTGGACAGGGGGCTGGGATCAGCCCCAGCATTTT. Translated, it reads CASSWTGGWDQPQHF.